The 26 T cell receptor beta chains below were found in one sample sequenced in a study of shared clonotypes between healthy human individuals. Sequencing was performed with immunoSEQ multiplex PCR; in TCRdb, only in-frame clones are kept and a portion is missing. The sample holds 1,400,000 or so clones, 97% to 99% seen once. Material for sequencing was naive CD4+ T cells sorted from blood. Subset indicated: CD45RA+ positively selected. The origin of the receptors is a man under 40 in good health.

Points on this clone: This sample includes further DNA sequences coding for the same CDR3. This chain links TRBV9 with TRBJ1-1, with D unresolved. Looked up from germline, CDR1 is SGDLS and CDR2 is YYNGEE. The CDR3 loop spans 14 amino acids. Trimming removed 2 bases from V and 1 base from J, with 9 bases in between. The CDR3 spells CASSVSGQNTEAFF. The CDR3 DNA is TGTGCCAGCAGCGTGTCCGGGCAGAACACTGAAGCTTTCTTT.

The rearrangement uses TRBV7-2 and TRBJ1-2; 7 bases are a match to TRBD1. V lost 5 bases to trimming and J lost 8 bases; unmatched junction nucleotides: 11. The CDR3 is made up of 14 amino acids. Germline lookup yields CDR1 SGHTA and CDR2 FQGNSA. The DNA for the CDR3 is TGTGCCAGCAGCACCCTTCGACAGGGCCAGGGCTACACCTTC. As protein: CASSTLRQGQGYTF. The complete variable domain, with remaining parts taken from reference TRBV7-2 and TRBJ1-2, reads GAGVSQSPSNKVTEKGKDVELRCDPISGHTALYWYRQSLGQGLEFLIYFQGNSAPDKSGLPSDRFSAERTGGSVSTLTIQRTQQEDSAVYLCASSTLRQGQGYTFGSGTRLTVV.

The chain recombines TRBV5-5 with TRBJ2-2; D is uncertain. CDR3 length: 17 residues. Trimming stripped 4 bases from V and 2 bases from J, with 18 bases between. Germline values: CDR1 SGHKS, CDR2 YYEKEE (reference sequence). The CDR3 here is CASSLWFSSHNTGELFF. The CDR3 nucleotides are TGTGCCAGCAGCCTGTGGTTCTCTTCCCATAACACCGGGGAGCTGTTTTTT.

The J gene is TRBJ1-4, the V gene TRBV2; weak D call: TRBD1 (5 bases). CDR1 and CDR2 from the germline V gene are SNHLY and FYNNEI. Between the trimmed V and J ends, which lost 10 bases and 7 bases, there was a span of 16 bases. The CDR3 contains 13 residues. The CDR3 reads CATTGTRGEKLFF. The DNA of the CDR3 is TGTGCCACGACCGGGACTAGGGGTGAAAAACTGTTTTTT. The variable domain in full, with the rest retrieved from reference TRBV2 and TRBJ1-4, is EPEVTQTPSHQVTQMGQEVILRCVPISNHLYFYWYRQILGQKVEFLVSFYNNEISEKSEIFDDQFSVERPDGSNFTLKIRSTKLEDSAMYFCATTGTRGEKLFFGSGTQLSVL.

Concerning this clone: This same CDR3 is encoded by further DNA sequences in the sample. V usage is TRBV7-2 and J usage is TRBJ2-7; 9 bases are a match to TRBD1. The CDR3 sequence is 13 residues long. V lost 1 base, J lost 5 bases, and 0 bases stayed unmatched. Germline CDR1 and CDR2: SGHTA and FQGNSA. The DNA for the CDR3 is TGTGCCAGCAGCTTAGGGACAGGGGACGAGCAGTACTTC. It codes for CASSLGTGDEQYF. Together with reference TRBV7-2 and TRBJ2-7, the CDR3 gives the full variable domain: GAGVSQSPSNKVTEKGKDVELRCDPISGHTALYWYRQSLGQGLEFLIYFQGNSAPDKSGLPSDRFSAERTGGSVSTLTIQRTQQEDSAVYLCASSLGTGDEQYFGPGTRLTVT.

The chain is built from TRBV5-4 and TRBJ1-4; D possibly corresponds to TRBD1 (6 bases). Trimming took 5 bases from V and 7 from J, leaving 15 bases between them. Looked up from germline, CDR1 is SGHNT and CDR2 is YYREEE (reference sequence). The length of the CDR3 is 14 residues. The CDR3 here is CASRKGGVGEKLFF. The CDR3 bases are TGTGCCAGCAGGAAAGGGGGGGTGGGTGAAAAACTGTTTTTT.

This chain uses TRBV29-1 with TRBJ2-5, with D perhaps matching TRBD2 (5 bases). Germline CDR1 and CDR2: SQVTM and ANQGSEA. Trimming left V 4 bases short and J 5 bases short, with 14 bases between. This CDR3 comprises 13 residues. CDR3 DNA: TGCAGCGTTGGTAGTGGGAGAGGGGAGACCCAGTACTTC. The encoded protein is CSVGSGRGETQYF.

On this clone: The same CDR3 can be traced to other DNA sequences in this sample. The rearrangement uses TRBV7-2 and TRBJ2-1, with 9 positions matching TRBD2. Germline V lookup: CDR1 SGHTA, CDR2 FQGNSA. J lost 1 base, V lost 6 bases, and 1 base had no gene match. The CDR3 length is 14 residues. The DNA of the CDR3 is TGTGCCAGCAGTCTAGCGGGGTCCTACAATGAGCAGTTCTTC. Translating gives CASSLAGSYNEQFF.

The rearrangement joins TRBV18 to TRBJ2-2, with D perhaps TRBD2 (5 bases). The CDR3 has 14 amino acids. The V gene's germline CDR1 is KGHSH and CDR2 LQKENI. V lost 5 bases, J lost 4 bases, and 11 bases lay in between. The CDR3 loop is CASSWRTGTGELFF. As DNA, the CDR3 is TGTGCCAGCTCATGGAGGACGGGCACCGGGGAGCTGTTTTTT.

The chain is built from TRBV28 and TRBJ1-2, with 7 bases lining up with TRBD1. The CDR3 runs 13 residues. Germline V gene sequence: CDR1 MDHEN, CDR2 SYDVKM. With 6 bases clipped from V and 6 bases from J, the junction kept 7 bases outside the gene matches. The CDR3: CASSLTGTNGYTF. As DNA, the CDR3 is TGTGCCAGCAGCCTGACAGGGACTAATGGCTACACCTTC.

This chain connects TRBV29-1 to TRBJ1-1; D call uncertain. Germline V CDR1 and CDR2: SQVTM, ANQGSEA. CDR3 length: 11 amino acids. V dropped 4 bases and J dropped 7 bases, with 10 bases sitting between them. CDR3 nucleotide sequence: TGCAGCGTTGTAAAAGATGGTGAAGCTTTCTTT. It codes for CSVVKDGEAFF.

This rearrangement joins TRBV7-2 to TRBJ1-5; TRBD1 aligns across 7 bases. The J segment lost 4 bases and the V segment lost 5 bases, leaving 11 bases of the junction unmatched. Germline values: CDR1 SGHTA, CDR2 FQGNSA. CDR3 length equals 16 residues. The CDR3 spells CASSPPATGLNQPQHF. CDR3 sequence (DNA): TGTGCCAGCAGCCCGCCGGCGACAGGGTTAAATCAGCCCCAGCATTTT. The entire variable domain, with the rest obtained from reference TRBV7-2 and TRBJ1-5, is as follows: GAGVSQSPSNKVTEKGKDVELRCDPISGHTALYWYRQSLGQGLEFLIYFQGNSAPDKSGLPSDRFSAERTGGSVSTLTIQRTQQEDSAVYLCASSPPATGLNQPQHFGDGTRLSIL.

The V gene is TRBV18, the J gene TRBJ2-7, with D hard to call. The CDR3 totals 11 residues. V was cut by 1 base and J by 3 bases, with 1 base left in between. The germline V gene has CDR1 KGHSH and CDR2 LQKENI. The CDR3 loop is CASSPRYEQYF. The CDR3 DNA is TGTGCCAGCTCACCACGCTACGAGCAGTACTTC.

The chain employs TRBV6-5 and TRBJ2-7; 7 bases align to TRBD2. With 6 bases clipped from V and 5 bases from J, the junction kept 13 bases outside the gene matches. The length of the CDR3 is 15 residues. In germline, CDR1 is MNHEY, CDR2 SVGAGI. CDR3 sequence reads: CASRPQWGGLHEQYF. In DNA form, the CDR3 reads TGTGCCAGCAGGCCCCAGTGGGGGGGACTTCACGAGCAGTACTTC.

The rearrangement links TRBV7-9 to TRBJ1-5, with D hard to call. The CDR3 loop spans 16 amino acids. Trimming left V 5 bases short and J 1 base short, with 15 bases between. Germline CDR1 and CDR2: SEHNR and FQNEAQ (reference sequence). The CDR3 reads CASSPGWGRSNQPQHF. CDR3 in DNA: TGTGCCAGCAGCCCAGGCTGGGGTAGGAGCAATCAGCCCCAGCATTTT.

The chain uses TRBV28 and TRBJ2-5; D is possibly TRBD1 (5 bases). Trimming removed 6 bases from V and 4 bases from J, with 9 bases in between. CDR3 length: 12 residues. Germline V gene data show CDR1 as MDHEN and CDR2 as SYDVKM. The CDR3 nucleotides are TGTGCCAGCAGCCTCAGGGCAGAGACCCAGTACTTC. This sequence encodes CASSLRAETQYF.

The V gene is TRBV30, the J gene TRBJ2-7; possible D gene TRBD2, 6 bases. The CDR3 has 13 amino acids. V lost 2 bases, J lost 3 bases, and 11 bases lay in between. From germline, CDR1 is GTSNPN and CDR2 SVGIG (reference sequence). CDR3 DNA: TGTGCCTGGAGTTTCGGGAGAGTCTACGAGCAGTACTTC. Amino acid sequence: CAWSFGRVYEQYF.

The CDR3 protein is CASSLEPTYEQYF. The CDR3 region has the DNA TGTGCCAGCAGCTTAGAGCCTACCTACGAGCAGTACTTC. J is TRBJ2-7 and V is TRBV7-2; D uncertain. CDR1 is SGHTA and CDR2 is FQGNSA in the germline V gene. There are 13 residues in the CDR3. Trimming pared 1 base from V and 2 bases from J, leaving 6 bases between.

This sequence joins TRBV18 and TRBJ1-1; the D gene is possibly TRBD1 (6 bases). The CDR3 consists of 14 residues. CDR1 and CDR2 from the germline V gene are KGHSH and LQKENI. V dropped 3 bases and J dropped 3 bases, with 11 bases sitting between them. CDR3 coding DNA: TGTGCCAGCTCACCGTCAGGGGCGGACACTGAAGCTTTCTTT. Translated, it gives CASSPSGADTEAFF.

DNA for the CDR3: TGTGCCAGCAGTGACAGGACAGGTGATGCTTCGAGCTCCTACGAGCAGTACTTC. Amino acid sequence: CASSDRTGDASSSYEQYF. V is TRBV25-1 and J is TRBJ2-7; 7 bases match TRBD1. Germline CDR1 is MGHDK and CDR2 is SYGVNS. The CDR3 consists of 18 residues. Unmatched junction bases numbered 14, after V lost 3 bases and J lost 0 bases.

The chain uses TRBV14 and TRBJ2-4; 7 bases are shared with TRBD2. Germline CDR1 is SGHDN and CDR2 is FVKESK. The CDR3 is 14 amino acids. Trimming cost V 3 bases and J 7 bases; bases outside gene matches: 6. The chain's CDR3 is CASSHFGTNNIQYF. Written as DNA, the CDR3 is TGTGCCAGCAGCCACTTCGGGACTAATAACATTCAGTACTTC.

The V and J genes are TRBV29-1 and TRBJ1-5; maybe TRBD1 (5 bases). The V gene's germline CDR1 is SQVTM and CDR2 ANQGSEA. The CDR3 is 13 amino acids. Trimming left V 4 bases short and J 0 bases short, with 7 bases between. As DNA, the CDR3 is TGCAGCGTTGGGGGGTATAGCAATCAGCCCCAGCATTTT. Protein product: CSVGGYSNQPQHF.

The CDR3 region has the DNA TGTGCCAGCACCTCCGGACTAGCGGGACGCACAGATACGCAGTATTTT. Protein sequence: CASTSGLAGRTDTQYF. The V gene is TRBV5-6, the J gene TRBJ2-3; 12 nucleotides align to TRBD2. Trimming took 6 bases from V and 1 from J; bases not matched to a gene: 6. Germline values: CDR1 SGHDT, CDR2 YYEEEE. The CDR3 has 16 amino acids.

This chain joins TRBV27 and TRBJ2-1, with 7 bases that match TRBD1. The germline gives CDR1 MNHEY, CDR2 SMNVEV (reference sequence). This CDR3 region has 13 residues. The ends lost 4 bases at V and 9 bases at J; junction bases unmatched: 6. CDR3 sequence (DNA): TGTGCCAGCAGTTCTAGGGACAGTACTGAGCAGTTCTTC. Residues: CASSSRDSTEQFF.

This clone was picked up one time. This chain joins TRBV5-1 and TRBJ2-1, with a weak D call TRBD1 (6 bases). V was clipped by 2 bases and J by 4 bases, with 13 bases between them. The CDR3 runs 15 residues. Germline V gene lookup returns CDR1 SGHRS and CDR2 YFSETQ. The CDR3 DNA sequence: TGCGCCAGCAGCTTCAAACCTACAGGGTACAATGAGCAGTTCTTC. Translation gives CASSFKPTGYNEQFF.

V usage is TRBV7-2 and J usage is TRBJ2-7; 7 bases align to TRBD1. Germline V CDR1 and CDR2: SGHTA, FQGNSA. Trimming removed 7 bases from V and 6 bases from J; junction bases left unmatched: 15. The CDR3 consists of 15 residues. The CDR3 is CASTNQGGLRGEQYF. Here the CDR3 DNA reads TGTGCCAGCACCAATCAAGGGGGCCTACGGGGCGAGCAGTACTTC.